This T cell receptor (beta chain) was profiled in a study of beta chain features in type 1 diabetes. Only a few counts were recorded for this clone. What it binds is not known. All of the isolated RNA was reverse transcribed, so expressed TCRB transcripts were sequenced. TCRdb's copy holds only in-frame clones and misses some; the assay was immunoSEQ multiplex PCR. The sample has 150,000 to 200,000 clones, approximately 9.1% seen once. The junction had 2 bases not matched to a gene; V was cut back by 3 bases and J by 4 bases. CDR1 is SGDLS, CDR2 YYNGEE, per germline. CDR3 length equals 15 residues. Findings and limits, study-wide: Shorter TCRB CDR3s, moderately but significantly so, were found in Type 1 diabetes patients in all four CD4+ subsets. Reduced insertions and increased deletions marked VDJ junctions in type 1 diabetes patients.

This chain links TRBV9 with TRBJ2-6, with TRBD1 identical over 9 bases. This receptor was taken from a woman in her late teens or twenties in good health. The sequenced material came from central memory CD4+ T cells from blood. The DNA for the CDR3 is TGTGCCAGCAGCGGGACAGGGGTAGGGGCCAACGTCCTGACTTTC. Amino acids: CASSGTGVGANVLTF.